The 17 T cell receptor beta chains below all came from one sample that was sequenced in a study of cytomegalovirus exposure and HLA in healthy donors. Amplification used 60 Vbeta primers and 13 Jbeta primers. This table comes from immunoSEQ multiplex PCR, and its TCRdb copy is limited to in-frame clones, with some not included. The sample has about 200,000 clones, roughly 80% seen once; the top ten hold 1.5% to 2%. Source material: PBMCs. These receptors all stem from a woman aged 18-29 years in good health and CMV-seronegative.

The genes are TRBV6-4 and TRBJ2-1, with 8 bases that match TRBD2. J gave up 7 bases and V 3 bases, and 5 bases lay outside the gene matches. CDR3 length: 14 amino acids. Germline lookup yields CDR1 MRHNA and CDR2 SNTAGT. CDR3 in DNA: TGTGCCAGCAGTGAGAGCGGGGGCACGAATGAGCAGTTCTTC. It specifies CASSESGGTNEQFF.

The chain employs TRBV5-6 and TRBJ2-5; 9 bases agree with TRBD2. Germline V gene sequence: CDR1 SGHDT, CDR2 YYEEEE. Losses at the gene ends were 0 bases for V and 7 bases for J; bases not matched to a gene: 4. The CDR3 has 14 amino acids. This CDR3 reads CASSLELAGGTQYF. The CDR3 bases are TGTGCCAGCAGCTTGGAACTAGCGGGTGGGACCCAGTACTTC.

The CDR3 spells CASSPSQGTYEQYV. The CDR3 DNA is TGTGCCAGCTCACCAAGTCAGGGGACCTACGAGCAGTACGTC. The rearrangement links TRBV18 to TRBJ2-7, with D tentatively TRBD1 (6 bases). Germline V gene sequence: CDR1 KGHSH, CDR2 LQKENI. V lost 2 bases, J lost 2 bases, and 10 bases lay in between. The CDR3 has 14 amino acids.

The rearrangement links TRBV18 to TRBJ2-3, with 10 bases matching TRBD2. The CDR3 contains 16 residues. Germline CDR1 reads KGHSH; CDR2 reads LQKENI. Trimming cost V 4 bases and J 1 base; bases outside gene matches: 5. Here the CDR3 reads CASSHAGTSGTDTQYF. The CDR3 nucleotides are TGTGCCAGCTCACACGCCGGGACTAGCGGCACAGATACGCAGTATTTT.

This sequence joins TRBV10-3 and TRBJ2-1; tentative D call: TRBD2 (5 bases). Germline V lookup: CDR1 ENHRY, CDR2 SYGVKD. With 0 bases removed from V and 7 bases from J, the gap between germline ends came to 10 bases. The CDR3 has 14 amino acids. The CDR3, as DNA: TGTGCCATCAGTGAGTCCGACTACTATAATGAGCAGTTCTTC. It translates to CAISESDYYNEQFF.

This clone occurred a few times. V is TRBV5-4 and J is TRBJ2-2; perhaps TRBD2 as D (5 bases). The V gene's germline CDR1 is SGHNT and CDR2 YYREEE (reference sequence). The CDR3 has 14 residues. V lost 0 bases to trimming and J lost 5 bases, with 8 bases between them. CDR3 sequence reads: CASSLVGGTGELFF. The CDR3 DNA is TGTGCCAGCAGCTTGGTCGGCGGGACCGGGGAGCTGTTTTTT.

This chain uses TRBV10-1 with TRBJ2-3; weak D call: TRBD1 (6 bases). Germline loops: CDR1 WNHNN, CDR2 SYGVQD (reference sequence). This CDR3 comprises 16 residues. V dropped 2 bases and J dropped 4 bases, with 16 bases sitting between them. CDR3 nucleotide sequence: TGCGCCAGCAGTGAGAGGGCCGACAGGTTTCCAGATACGCAGTATTTT. This translates into CASSERADRFPDTQYF.

The genes are TRBV25-1 and TRBJ2-5; TRBD1 might be the D (6 bases). TRBJ2-7 matches the DNA end more closely, so the J call is doubtful. Germline V gene data show CDR1 as MGHDK and CDR2 as SYGVNS. This CDR3 spans 12 amino acids. The CDR3 sequence is CASSVTGYEQYF. As DNA, the CDR3 is TGTGCCAGCAGTGTCACAGGGTACGAGCAGTACTTC.

V and J are TRBV4-3 and TRBJ1-1; 9 positions agree with TRBD1. Per the germline V gene, CDR1 is LGHNA and CDR2 is YSLEER. The CDR3 covers 18 residues. The ends lost 5 bases at V and 4 bases at J; junction bases unmatched: 17. The CDR3 nucleotides read TGCGCCAGCAGCAAGGGACAGGGAGGACTTTCAATCGGCACTGAAGCTTTCTTT. Residues: CASSKGQGGLSIGTEAFF.

The chain joins TRBV27 to TRBJ2-2; 9 nucleotides align to TRBD2. The CDR3 extends over 17 amino acids. The germline V gene encodes CDR1 MNHEY and CDR2 SMNVEV (reference sequence). V shed 5 bases and J 4 bases; nucleotides not matched to a gene: 11. Here the CDR3 reads CASSDPREGLGTGELFF. In nucleotides, the CDR3 is TGTGCCAGCAGTGACCCGCGGGAGGGCCTGGGCACCGGGGAGCTGTTTTTT.

The rearrangement links TRBV27 to TRBJ2-7; 7 bases match TRBD1. The CDR3 covers 16 residues. Unmatched junction bases numbered 14, after V lost 6 bases and J lost 3 bases. Germline values: CDR1 MNHEY, CDR2 SMNVEV (reference sequence). The CDR3 DNA reads as TGTGCCAGCAGGGATAATTTAGGACAGGCACTCTACGAGCAGTACTTC. Translation gives CASRDNLGQALYEQYF.

The J gene is TRBJ2-3, the V gene TRBV27, with TRBD1 matching over 7 bases. Germline CDR1 MNHEY, CDR2 SMNVEV (reference sequence). The V segment lost 5 bases and the J segment 2 bases; nucleotides outside the gene matches: 4. The CDR3 is 14 residues long. The CDR3 is CASSADRDTDTQYF. The CDR3 nucleotides read TGTGCCAGCAGTGCCGACAGGGACACAGATACGCAGTATTTT.

The count of this clone is one. A junction boundary mismatches the germline segment, possibly from a read error. V usage is TRBV7-9 and J usage is TRBJ2-1, with 10 nucleotides matching TRBD2. This CDR3 has 17 amino acids. Germline-derived CDR1 and CDR2 are SEHNR and FQNEAQ (reference sequence). CDR3 residues: CSSSFIEREGPRGEQFF. The CDR3 nucleotides are TGTTCCAGCAGCTTTATCGAGCGGGAGGGCCCTCGTGGTGAGCAGTTCTTC.

The chain uses TRBV27 and TRBJ2-5; 14 bases fit TRBD2. With 5 bases clipped from V and 3 bases from J, the junction kept 5 bases outside the gene matches. Germline assignment: CDR1 MNHEY and CDR2 SMNVEV (reference sequence). This CDR3 comprises 16 residues. The CDR3: CASSLRGLAGEETQYF. CDR3 DNA sequence: TGTGCCAGCAGTCTTCGGGGACTAGCGGGAGAAGAGACCCAGTACTTC.

V usage is TRBV19 and J usage is TRBJ1-6; TRBD1 aligns across 7 bases. This CDR3 is built from 15 residues. V trimming: 7 bases; J trimming: 5 bases; junction bases outside the gene matches: 8. From germline, CDR1 is LNHDA and CDR2 SQIVND (reference sequence). The CDR3 spells CASNRLDRDNSPLHF. In DNA, the CDR3 is TGTGCCAGTAACAGGCTAGACAGGGATAATTCACCCCTCCACTTT.

The rearrangement links TRBV11-2 to TRBJ2-5; D possibly corresponds to TRBD2 (5 bases). The CDR3 has 13 amino acids. Germline CDR1 reads SGHAT; CDR2 reads FQNNGV. V was shortened by 2 bases and J by 2 bases, with 6 bases between the two germline ends. CDR3 nucleotide sequence: TGTGCCAGCAGCTTACGGGGACAAGAGACCCAGTACTTC. Protein: CASSLRGQETQYF.

The chain joins TRBV11-3 to TRBJ2-5, with D tentatively TRBD2 (5 bases). CDR1 SGHNT and CDR2 YENEEA come from the germline V gene. The CDR3 covers 14 residues. V was trimmed by 6 bases and J by 12 bases, leaving 23 bases between them. The CDR3 bases are TGTGCCAGCAGTCAACCTAAGGAGGTCCGACCAAAGTACTTC. It translates to CASSQPKEVRPKYF.